Presented here are 26 T cell receptor beta chains from one specimen sequenced in a study of cytomegalovirus exposure and HLA in healthy donors. The PCR used 60 Vbeta and 13 Jbeta primers. The assay was immunoSEQ multiplex PCR, and TCRdb's table has in-frame clones only and misses some. The table records some 100,000 clones, roughly 74% of them present only once. Sequencing was carried out using PBMCs. All receptors derive from a young woman in good health and CMV-seropositive.

This chain joins TRBV7-9 and TRBJ1-2; maybe TRBD1 (5 bases). This CDR3 spans 16 amino acids. From germline, CDR1 is SEHNR and CDR2 FQNEAQ (reference sequence). Trimming shortened V by 0 bases and J by 8 bases, and 19 bases separated the two germline ends. In DNA form, the CDR3 reads TGTGCCAGCAGCTTAGCGCCCCCCGGGGCGGAGGGAGGCTACACCTTC. As protein: CASSLAPPGAEGGYTF.

The chain links TRBV28 to TRBJ1-3; D is unresolved. This CDR3 region has 17 residues. Germline CDR1 is MDHEN and CDR2 is SYDVKM. V was shortened by 3 bases and J by 0 bases, with 15 bases between the two germline ends. CDR3 protein: CASSFAWQFNSGNTIYF. CDR3 DNA: TGTGCCAGCAGTTTCGCTTGGCAGTTCAACTCTGGAAACACCATATATTTT.

This clone has a handful of counts. The chain employs TRBV7-2 and TRBJ2-1, with TRBD2 identical over 10 bases. V was pared by 10 bases and J by 5 bases, with 11 bases of the junction left unmatched. The CDR3 runs 15 residues. The germline CDR1 and CDR2 sequences are SGHTA and FQGNSA. The CDR3 coding sequence is TGTGCCACCCTCCGGGAACTAGCGGGACACAATGAGCAGTTCTTC. Its protein product is CATLRELAGHNEQFF.

The V call is TRBV7-2, the J call TRBJ2-6; 10 bases match TRBD1. Germline V gene data show CDR1 as SGHTA and CDR2 as FQGNSA. The CDR3 has 19 residues. After removal of 5 bases from V and 4 bases from J, the junction contained 14 bases not matched to a gene. The CDR3 protein is CASSPWPDRGLRGANVLTF. DNA of the CDR3: TGTGCCAGCAGCCCATGGCCCGACAGGGGGCTAAGAGGGGCCAACGTCCTGACTTTC. Supplemented by reference TRBV7-2 and TRBJ2-6, the full variable domain reads GAGVSQSPSNKVTEKGKDVELRCDPISGHTALYWYRQSLGQGLEFLIYFQGNSAPDKSGLPSDRFSAERTGGSVSTLTIQRTQQEDSAVYLCASSPWPDRGLRGANVLTFGAGSRLTVL.

The J gene is TRBJ1-5, the V gene TRBV6-1; TRBD1 matches 7 bases. The CDR3 has 15 residues. Germline assignment: CDR1 MNHNS and CDR2 SASEGT. Losses at the gene ends were 4 bases for V and 4 bases for J; bases not matched to a gene: 7. CDR3 sequence: CASSGVYRGNQPQHF. Written as DNA, the CDR3 is TGTGCCAGCAGTGGGGTTTACAGGGGAAATCAGCCCCAGCATTTT.

Only a few counts were recorded for this clone. V and J are TRBV6-1 and TRBJ1-5; 8 nucleotides match TRBD1. The V segment lost 1 base and the J segment 6 bases; nucleotides outside the gene matches: 5. Germline V gives CDR1 MNHNS, CDR2 SASEGT. The CDR3 spans 15 residues. CDR3 bases: TGTGCCAGCAGTGAAGGGCAGGGGGCTGCTCAGCCCCAGCATTTT. Translating gives CASSEGQGAAQPQHF.

The genes are TRBV4-3 and TRBJ2-5; 8 nucleotides agree with TRBD2. The CDR3 loop spans 16 amino acids. Germline V gives CDR1 LGHNA, CDR2 YSLEER. After removal of 4 bases from V and 5 bases from J, the junction contained 12 bases not matched to a gene. The CDR3 loop reads CASSPGTRRGRETQYF. CDR3 DNA sequence: TGCGCCAGCAGCCCCGGGACTAGAAGGGGTCGGGAGACCCAGTACTTC.

The J gene is TRBJ2-1, the V gene TRBV18, with 7 bases identical to TRBD1. The CDR3 is 15 residues long. The germline V gene encodes CDR1 KGHSH and CDR2 LQKENI. J gave up 10 bases and V 6 bases, and 15 bases lay outside the gene matches. CDR3 protein: CASSPQGQPGLEQFF. The CDR3 DNA follows: TGTGCCAGCTCTCCTCAGGGACAGCCTGGACTCGAGCAGTTCTTC.

The chain employs TRBV19 and TRBJ1-4, with D possibly TRBD1 on 5 matching bases. CDR3 length: 17 amino acids. Trimming took 7 bases from V and 2 from J, leaving 20 bases between them. CDR1 LNHDA and CDR2 SQIVND come from the germline V gene (reference sequence). The CDR3 bases are TGTGCCAGTATGGTCAGGGTGGGGTCAGGGACTAATGAAAAACTGTTTTTT. Encoded protein: CASMVRVGSGTNEKLFF. Full variable domain (rest looked up from reference TRBV19 and TRBJ1-4): DGGITQSPKYLFRKEGQNVTLSCEQNLNHDAMYWYRQDPGQGLRLIYYSQIVNDFQKGDIAEGYSVSREKKESFPLTVTSAQKNPTAFYLCASMVRVGSGTNEKLFFGSGTQLSVL.

The chain couples TRBV27 to TRBJ2-1, with D tentatively TRBD2 (6 bases). CDR1 MNHEY and CDR2 SMNVEV come from the germline V gene (reference sequence). The CDR3 loop spans 15 amino acids. Between the trimmed V and J ends, which lost 11 bases and 4 bases, there was a span of 21 bases. CDR3 amino acids: CALSSREEGYNEQFF. CDR3 DNA sequence: TGTGCCCTCTCAAGTAGGGAGGAGGGATACAATGAGCAGTTCTTC.

V and J are TRBV7-8 and TRBJ1-1; TRBD1 is a possible D gene (6 bases). Trimming cost V 5 bases and J 1 base, with 14 bases left between them. The CDR3 runs 15 residues. CDR1 SGHVS and CDR2 FQNEAQ come from the germline V gene. The CDR3 sequence is CASSLPWDKNTEAFF. CDR3 nucleotide sequence: TGTGCCAGCAGCCTGCCCTGGGACAAGAACACTGAAGCTTTCTTT.

The chain combines TRBV27 with TRBJ2-7; D possibly corresponds to TRBD2 (5 bases). Germline loops: CDR1 MNHEY, CDR2 SMNVEV (reference sequence). This CDR3 contains 13 residues. Trimming removed 3 bases from V and 4 bases from J, with 10 bases in between. CDR3: CASSFGLTYEQYF. Here the CDR3 DNA reads TGTGCCAGCAGTTTCGGACTTACTTACGAGCAGTACTTC.

V gene TRBV2 combines with J gene TRBJ2-1, with D possibly TRBD2 on 6 matching bases. The ends were cut back, 4 bases at V and 5 bases at J, with 18 bases in the middle. This CDR3 has 16 amino acids. Germline-derived CDR1 and CDR2 are SNHLY and FYNNEI. CDR3: CASSVGAGTGNNEQFF. The CDR3 DNA sequence: TGTGCCAGCAGTGTTGGGGCCGGGACTGGCAACAATGAGCAGTTCTTC.

This chain links TRBV19 with TRBJ2-7; D might be TRBD2 (5 bases). The CDR3 loop spans 14 amino acids. The V and J ends lost 5 bases and 0 bases respectively, with 11 bases between them. CDR1 and CDR2 (germline): LNHDA, SQIVND (reference sequence). This chain's CDR3 is CASSWRGFSYEQYF. Here the CDR3 DNA reads TGTGCCAGTAGTTGGAGAGGGTTCTCCTACGAGCAGTACTTC.

The rearrangement links TRBV6-1 to TRBJ1-5; 9 positions agree with TRBD1. The CDR3 contains 15 residues. The trim removed 5 bases at V and 2 bases at J, leaving 4 bases unmatched. Germline loops: CDR1 MNHNS, CDR2 SASEGT. CDR3 loop: CASSLRTGGNQPQHF. CDR3 coding DNA: TGTGCCAGCAGTCTACGGACAGGGGGCAATCAGCCCCAGCATTTT.

The V and J genes are TRBV13 and TRBJ2-3; a possible D gene is TRBD1 (5 bases). The CDR3 consists of 15 residues. From germline, CDR1 is PRHDT and CDR2 FYEKMQ (reference sequence). The germline V and J ends were trimmed by 2 bases and 1 base, with 10 bases remaining between them. As DNA, the CDR3 is TGTGCCAGCAGCTTACGCAGGGTTGGCACAGATACGCAGTATTTT. Its protein is CASSLRRVGTDTQYF.

The chain is built from TRBV28 and TRBJ1-5; unclear D gene. The ends were cut back, 3 bases at V and 3 bases at J, with 12 bases in the middle. This CDR3 has 15 residues. Germline V gene sequence: CDR1 MDHEN, CDR2 SYDVKM. This CDR3 is CASSLGGKANQPQHF. In DNA, the CDR3 is TGTGCCAGCAGTTTGGGAGGAAAAGCCAATCAGCCCCAGCATTTT.

The chain combines TRBV19 with TRBJ2-2; D gene uncertain. Trimming cost V 7 bases and J 1 base, with 7 bases left between them. Per germline, CDR1 LNHDA and CDR2 SQIVND (reference sequence). CDR3 length: 13 residues. CDR3: CASTFRNTGELFF. The DNA of the CDR3 is TGTGCCAGTACTTTCCGGAACACCGGGGAGCTGTTTTTT.

This chain uses TRBV2 with TRBJ1-2, with 7 bases fitting TRBD1. V trimming: 6 bases; J trimming: 5 bases; junction bases outside the gene matches: 0. Germline CDR1 is SNHLY and CDR2 is FYNNEI. CDR3 size: 11 residues. CDR3 amino acids: CASRQGYGYTF. The CDR3 DNA reads TGTGCCAGCAGACAGGGGTATGGCTACACCTTC.

The rearrangement joins TRBV7-6 to TRBJ2-3, with D perhaps TRBD2 (6 bases). This CDR3 is built from 13 residues. V lost 5 bases and J lost 6, with 12 bases in between. Germline V CDR1 and CDR2: SGHVS, FNYEAQ. The CDR3 spells CASSMGGADTQYF. The CDR3 region has the DNA TGTGCCAGCAGCATGGGGGGAGCCGATACGCAGTATTTT.

This clone occurred a few times. The chain carries TRBV7-9 and TRBJ2-5; 8 bases line up with TRBD1. The CDR3 extends over 15 amino acids. V was pared by 4 bases and J by 5 bases, with 9 bases of the junction left unmatched. CDR1 is SEHNR, CDR2 FQNEAQ, per germline (reference sequence). CDR3 in DNA: TGTGCCAGCAGCTCTCCTTACAGGGGGATTGAGACCCAGTACTTC. Protein sequence: CASSSPYRGIETQYF.

The rearrangement uses TRBV11-2 and TRBJ1-4; D not certain. Germline values: CDR1 SGHAT, CDR2 FQNNGV. With 0 bases removed from V and 11 bases from J, the gap between germline ends came to 16 bases. The CDR3 extends over 15 amino acids. The CDR3 spells CASSLDAAKRPKLFF. Here the CDR3 DNA reads TGTGCCAGCAGCTTAGACGCAGCGAAGAGGCCGAAACTGTTTTTT.

This clone was seen just once. The chain has TRBV9 and TRBJ2-4; 7 bases line up with TRBD1. From germline, CDR1 is SGDLS and CDR2 YYNGEE. CDR3 length: 15 residues. V lost 0 bases, J lost 2 bases, and 2 bases stayed unmatched. DNA for the CDR3: TGTGCCAGCAGCGTAGAAGGGGGCCCCAAAAACATTCAGTACTTC. Protein product: CASSVEGGPKNIQYF.

The chain combines TRBV18 with TRBJ2-5; 13 nucleotides align to TRBD2. Judging by the DNA end, TRBJ2-7 fits better; the J call may be wrong. Germline V gives CDR1 KGHSH, CDR2 LQKENI. The CDR3 extends over 15 amino acids. The CDR3 nucleotides read TGTGCCAGCTCACCAGGGACTAGCGGGACCTACGAGCAGTACTTC. Translation: CASSPGTSGTYEQYF.

The chain carries TRBV6-6 and TRBJ1-4; D uncertain. With 6 bases removed from V and 8 bases from J, the gap between germline ends came to 19 bases. This CDR3 has 15 residues. In germline, CDR1 is MNHNY, CDR2 SVGAGI (reference sequence). The CDR3 sequence is CASSARPAAGEKLFF. The CDR3 DNA reads TGTGCCAGCAGCGCCCGGCCTGCGGCGGGCGAAAAACTGTTTTTT.

The V call is TRBV4-3, the J call TRBJ2-3, with 11 bases lining up with TRBD2. The CDR3 loop spans 15 amino acids. Germline trimming cut 1 base from V and 4 bases from J; bases unmatched to any gene: 1. Looked up from germline, CDR1 is LGHNA and CDR2 is YSLEER. This chain's CDR3 is CASSQVSGGADTQYF. In DNA, the CDR3 is TGCGCCAGCAGCCAAGTTAGCGGGGGGGCAGATACGCAGTATTTT.